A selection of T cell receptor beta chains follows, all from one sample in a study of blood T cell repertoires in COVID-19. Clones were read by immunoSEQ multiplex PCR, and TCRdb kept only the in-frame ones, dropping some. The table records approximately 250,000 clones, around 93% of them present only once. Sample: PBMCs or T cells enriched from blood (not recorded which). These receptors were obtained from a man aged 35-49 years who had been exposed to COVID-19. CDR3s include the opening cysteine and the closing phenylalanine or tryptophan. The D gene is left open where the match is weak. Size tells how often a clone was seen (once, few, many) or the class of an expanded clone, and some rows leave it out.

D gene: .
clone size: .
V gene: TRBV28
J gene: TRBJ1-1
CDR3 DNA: TGTGCCAGCAGTACCCGTGGGGGAGGAAGCACTGAAGCTTTCTTT
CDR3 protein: CASSTRGGGSTEAFF

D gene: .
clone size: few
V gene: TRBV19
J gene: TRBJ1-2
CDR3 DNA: TGTGCCCATCGACATCCCTATGGCTACACCTTC
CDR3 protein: CAHRHPYGYTF

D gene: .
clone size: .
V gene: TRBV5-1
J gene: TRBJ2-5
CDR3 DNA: TGCGCCAGCAGTGGCGGGAACATCCAAGAGACCCAGTACTTC
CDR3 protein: CASSGGNIQETQYF

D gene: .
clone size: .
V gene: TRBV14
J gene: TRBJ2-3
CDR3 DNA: TGTGCCAGCAGCCAAGACTGGTCGGTTACGCAGTATTTT
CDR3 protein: CASSQDWSVTQYF

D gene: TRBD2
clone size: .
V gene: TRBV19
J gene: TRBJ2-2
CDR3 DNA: TGTGCCAGCCGCGGGTCTAGCGGCAACACCGGGGAGCTGTTTTTT
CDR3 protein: CASRGSSGNTGELFF

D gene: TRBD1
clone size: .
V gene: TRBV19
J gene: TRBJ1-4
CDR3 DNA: TGTGCCAGTACCACGACAGGGGGGACGGAAAAACTGTTTTTT
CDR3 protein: CASTTTGGTEKLFF

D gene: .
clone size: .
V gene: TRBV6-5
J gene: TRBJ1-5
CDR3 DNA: TGTGCCAGCAGTCCTTCTTGGGGAGGACAGCCCCAGCATTTT
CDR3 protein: CASSPSWGGQPQHF

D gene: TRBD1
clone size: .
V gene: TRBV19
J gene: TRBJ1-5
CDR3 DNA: TGTGCCAGTAGCGGGACAGGGCAAGTTGAAGTAAATCAGCCCCAGCATTTT
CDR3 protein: CASSGTGQVEVNQPQHF

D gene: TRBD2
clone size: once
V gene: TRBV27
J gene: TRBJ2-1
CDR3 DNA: TGTGCCAGCAGTGAATATAGCGGGGGGGTCTCCTACAATGAGCAGTTCTTC
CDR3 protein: CASSEYSGGVSYNEQFF

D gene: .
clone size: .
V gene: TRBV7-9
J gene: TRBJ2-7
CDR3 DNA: TGTGCCAGCAGCTTATTGCAGCGCGACGAGCAGTACTTC
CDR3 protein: CASSLLQRDEQYF

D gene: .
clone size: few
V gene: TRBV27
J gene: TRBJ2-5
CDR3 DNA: TGTGCCAGCAGTTTATCCGGTCAAGAGACCCAGTACTTC
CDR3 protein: CASSLSGQETQYF

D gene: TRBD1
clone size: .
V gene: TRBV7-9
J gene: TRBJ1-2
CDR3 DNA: TGTGCCAGCAGCCCGACAGGGTCATTTTTTGGCTACACCTTC
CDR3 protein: CASSPTGSFFGYTF

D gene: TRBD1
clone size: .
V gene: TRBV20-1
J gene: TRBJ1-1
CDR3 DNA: TGCAGGGGCCACGGACAGGGCGAAGCTTTCTTT
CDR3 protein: CRGHGQGEAFF

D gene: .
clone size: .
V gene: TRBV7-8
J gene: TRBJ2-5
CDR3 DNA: TGTGCCAGCAGCCGAGGTCAGGAAGAGACCCAGTACTTC
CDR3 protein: CASSRGQEETQYF

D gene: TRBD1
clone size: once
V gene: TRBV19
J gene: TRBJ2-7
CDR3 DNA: TGTGCCAGTAGTATAAAGTCAGGGGGCGAGCAGTACTTC
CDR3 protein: CASSIKSGGEQYF

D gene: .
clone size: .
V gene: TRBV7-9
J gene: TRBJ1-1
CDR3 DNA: TGTGCCAGCAGCAAAGGAGGAGACGCTGAAGCTTTCTTT
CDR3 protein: CASSKGGDAEAFF

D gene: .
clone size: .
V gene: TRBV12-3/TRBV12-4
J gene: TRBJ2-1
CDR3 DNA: TGTGCCAGCAGGGGACTCCTAGAGCAGTTCTTC
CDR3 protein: CASRGLLEQFF

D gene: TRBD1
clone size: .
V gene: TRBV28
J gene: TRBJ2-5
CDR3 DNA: TGTGCCAGCAGTGGGGACAGGGCGCCGTGGGAGACCCAGTACTTC
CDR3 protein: CASSGDRAPWETQYF

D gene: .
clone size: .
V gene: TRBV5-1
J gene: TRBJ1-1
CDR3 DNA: TGCGCCAGCAGCTTGCGGGGAGGCACTGAAGCTTTCTTT
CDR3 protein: CASSLRGGTEAFF

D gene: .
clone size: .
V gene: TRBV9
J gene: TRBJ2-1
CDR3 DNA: TGTGCCAGCAGCGTAAGTCGAGAGCCTGAGCAGTTCTTC
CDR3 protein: CASSVSREPEQFF

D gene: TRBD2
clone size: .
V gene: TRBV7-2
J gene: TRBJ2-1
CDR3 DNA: TGTGCCAGCAGCTCAGGGACTAGCGGAAGAACCTCCTACAATGAGCAGTTCTTC
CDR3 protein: CASSSGTSGRTSYNEQFF

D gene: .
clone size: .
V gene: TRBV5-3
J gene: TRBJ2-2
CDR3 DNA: TGTGCCAGAAGCGTAAGGGGCACCGGGGAGCTGTTTTTT
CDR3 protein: CARSVRGTGELFF

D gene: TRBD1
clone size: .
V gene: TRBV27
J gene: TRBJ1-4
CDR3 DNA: TGTGCCAGCAGTTCACTCGGAACAGGGGGAGCCGGGAAACTGTTTTTT
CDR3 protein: CASSSLGTGGAGKLFF

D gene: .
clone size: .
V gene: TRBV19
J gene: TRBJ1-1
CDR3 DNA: TGTGCCAGTAGTATGGGGGGTAGCCCTGAAGCTTTCTTT
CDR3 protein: CASSMGGSPEAFF

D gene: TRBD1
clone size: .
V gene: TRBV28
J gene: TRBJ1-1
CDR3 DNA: TGTGCCAGCGGACAGGGGGCGCCCACTGAAGCTTTCTTT
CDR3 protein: CASGQGAPTEAFF

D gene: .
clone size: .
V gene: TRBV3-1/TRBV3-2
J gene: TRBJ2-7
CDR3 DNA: TGTGCCAGCAGCCAATCCAACTACGAGCAGTACTTC
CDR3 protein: CASSQSNYEQYF

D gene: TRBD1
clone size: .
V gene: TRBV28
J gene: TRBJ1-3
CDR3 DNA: TGTGCCAGCAGCGCTTATACAGGGGGCTCTGGAAACACCATATATTTT
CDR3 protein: CASSAYTGGSGNTIYF

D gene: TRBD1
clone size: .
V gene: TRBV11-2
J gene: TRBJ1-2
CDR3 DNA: TGTGCCAGCAGCTTAGAACGACAGGGTGGGGGCTACACCTTC
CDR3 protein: CASSLERQGGGYTF

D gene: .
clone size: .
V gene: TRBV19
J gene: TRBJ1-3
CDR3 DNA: TGTGCCAGTAGTACTGCACTTGGAAACACCATATATTTT
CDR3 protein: CASSTALGNTIYF

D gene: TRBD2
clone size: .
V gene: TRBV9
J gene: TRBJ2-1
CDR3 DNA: TGTGCCAGCAGCGCCACCGGGACTAGCGGGGGGAATGAGCAGTTCTTC
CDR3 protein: CASSATGTSGGNEQFF

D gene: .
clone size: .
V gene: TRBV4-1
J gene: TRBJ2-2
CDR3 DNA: TGCGCCAGCAGCCAAGAAGCCCGCGGGGAGCTGTTTTTT
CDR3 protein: CASSQEARGELFF

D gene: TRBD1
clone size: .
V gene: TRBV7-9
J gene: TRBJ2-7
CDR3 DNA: TGTGCCAGCAGCTCTACGACAGGGATGGTATACGAGCAGTACTTC
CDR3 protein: CASSSTTGMVYEQYF

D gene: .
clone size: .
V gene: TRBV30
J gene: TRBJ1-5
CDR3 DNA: TGTGCCTGGAGTGCAGACAGTAGCAATCAGCCCCAGCATTTT
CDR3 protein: CAWSADSSNQPQHF

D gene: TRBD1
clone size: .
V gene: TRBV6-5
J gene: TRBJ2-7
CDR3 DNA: TGTGCCAGCACGAGGACAGGGATTGGCGAGCAGTACTTC
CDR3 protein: CASTRTGIGEQYF

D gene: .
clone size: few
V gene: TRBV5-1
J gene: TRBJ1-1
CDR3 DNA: TGCGCCAGCAGCTTATTCAGGGCTGGCACTGAAGCTTTCTTT
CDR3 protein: CASSLFRAGTEAFF

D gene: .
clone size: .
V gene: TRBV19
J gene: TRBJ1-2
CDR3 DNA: TGTGCCAGTAGACAGGCGTACTATGGCTACACCTTC
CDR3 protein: CASRQAYYGYTF

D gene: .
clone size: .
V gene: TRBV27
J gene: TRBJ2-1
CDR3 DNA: TGTGCCAGCAGTTTCCGACAGTACAATGAGCAGTTCTTC
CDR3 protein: CASSFRQYNEQFF

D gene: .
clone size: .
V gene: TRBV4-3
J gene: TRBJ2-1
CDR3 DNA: TGCGCCAGCAGCCAAGATACCGGGAGCTCCTACAATGAGCAGTTCTTC
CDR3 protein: CASSQDTGSSYNEQFF

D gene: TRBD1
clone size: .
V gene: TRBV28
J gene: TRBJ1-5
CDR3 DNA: TGTGCCAGCAGTCCAAGGACAGGGCAGAGCAATCAGCCCCAGCATTTT
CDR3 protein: CASSPRTGQSNQPQHF

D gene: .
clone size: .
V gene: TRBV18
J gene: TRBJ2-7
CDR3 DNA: TGTGCCAGCTCACCCTTAGTAGTATCTCCTGACGAGCAGTACTTC
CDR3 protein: CASSPLVVSPDEQYF